This TCR beta chain is drawn from a study of OX40 agonist ivuxolimab in advanced cancers. Overall study: Under the entry rules, prior anti-PD-1, anti-PD-L1 or anti-CTLA-4 therapy was allowed, and approximately 36% had some. Whole-study findings and limits: Normalized T-cell clonal expansion was also low in some nonresponders. Specificity for antigen went undetermined in the expanded peripheral T cells.

As concerns this clone: Its antigen is still unknown.

Profiling relied on immunoSEQ multiplex PCR, and the TCRdb table lists in-frame clones only, not all of them. Here the sample spans 55,000 to 80,000 clones, 84% being singletons. Germline CDR1 reads SGHRS; CDR2 reads YFSETQ. The trim removed 2 bases at V and 3 bases at J, leaving 1 base unmatched. CDR3 length: 14 residues. The genes are TRBV5-1 and TRBJ2-2; 7 nucleotides line up with TRBD1. This sequence was found in an adult with an advanced solid tumor such as melanoma, head and neck, liver or kidney cancer. The source material was CD4+ or CD8+ T cells sorted from blood, sampled in a trial of the OX40 agonist ivuxolimab. The CDR3 DNA is TGCGCCAGCAGCTTCACAGGGGACACCGGGGAGCTGTTTTTT. Translated: CASSFTGDTGELFF.